This T cell receptor beta chain was recorded in a study of cytomegalovirus exposure and HLA in healthy donors. Donors in the study were healthy people who gave bone marrow. Amplification used 60 Vbeta primers and 13 Jbeta primers. Here immunoSEQ multiplex PCR was the method, and the copy in TCRdb shows in-frame clones only, minus some. The sample lists about 93,000 clones; approximately 68% were seen once. Regarding this clone: The target antigen is unknown. At one boundary the junction diverges from the germline segment, which might be a read error.

Study results and limitations: Later on, a genetic analysis was performed. It linked a missense variant in DCLRE1C with V- and J-gene trimming of TCR beta. About 87% or about 30% of the time was how often most TCR beta V segments were productive, according to an earlier analysis.

CDR3 size: 13 residues. Per germline, CDR1 MNHEY and CDR2 SVGAGI. Sequenced: PBMCs. The V call is TRBV6-5, the J call TRBJ1-2, with TRBD1 as a possible D gene (5 bases). This TCR came from a boy between 10 and 17 years old in good health and CMV-seropositive. The CDR3 DNA is TGTGCCAGCAGTTACTTGGCAGGGCGCGGCTACCCCTTC. Protein sequence: CASSYLAGRGYPF.